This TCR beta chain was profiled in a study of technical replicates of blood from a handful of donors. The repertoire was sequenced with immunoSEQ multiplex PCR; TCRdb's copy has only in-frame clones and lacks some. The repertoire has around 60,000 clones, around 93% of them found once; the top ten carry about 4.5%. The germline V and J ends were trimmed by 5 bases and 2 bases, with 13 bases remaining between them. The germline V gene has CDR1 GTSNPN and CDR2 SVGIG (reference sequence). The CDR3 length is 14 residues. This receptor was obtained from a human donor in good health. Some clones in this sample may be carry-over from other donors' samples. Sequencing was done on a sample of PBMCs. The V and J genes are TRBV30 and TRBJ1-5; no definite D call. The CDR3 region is CAWCEARGNQPQHF. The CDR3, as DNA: TGTGCCTGGTGCGAGGCCCGGGGCAATCAGCCCCAGCATTTT.